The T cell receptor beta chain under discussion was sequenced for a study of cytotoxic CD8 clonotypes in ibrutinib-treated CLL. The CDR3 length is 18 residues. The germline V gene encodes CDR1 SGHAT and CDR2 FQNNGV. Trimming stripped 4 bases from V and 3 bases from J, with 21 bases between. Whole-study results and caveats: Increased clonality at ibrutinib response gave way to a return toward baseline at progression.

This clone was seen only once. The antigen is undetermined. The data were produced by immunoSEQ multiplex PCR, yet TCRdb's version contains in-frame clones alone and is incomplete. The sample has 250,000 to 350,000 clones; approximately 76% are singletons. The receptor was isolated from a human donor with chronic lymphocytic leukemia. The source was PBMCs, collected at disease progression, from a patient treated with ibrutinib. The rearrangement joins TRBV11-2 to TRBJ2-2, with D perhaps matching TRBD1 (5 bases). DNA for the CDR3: TGTGCCAGCAGCTACCCCCGCAAGGTACTGGGGCACACCGGGGAGCTGTTTTTT. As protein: CASSYPRKVLGHTGELFF. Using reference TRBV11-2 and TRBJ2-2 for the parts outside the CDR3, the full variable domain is EAGVAQSPRYKIIEKRQSVAFWCNPISGHATLYWYQQILGQGPKLLIQFQNNGVVDDSQLPKDRFSAERLKGVDSTLKIQPAKLEDSAVYLCASSYPRKVLGHTGELFFGEGSRLTVL.